Given below is one T cell receptor beta chain in context. Its antigen is as yet unknown. This entry is derived from a study of shared clonotypes between healthy human individuals. Study outcomes and limitations: Around 5.4% of naive CD4 clonotypes were common to a few donors.

CD8 cells regarded as naive lacked CD45RO, were positively chosen for CCR7, and omitted terminally differentiated effector memory CD45RA+ cells. Each sample came from a Caucasian adult donor living in Nashville, Tennessee. The assay was immunoSEQ multiplex PCR, and TCRdb's table has in-frame clones only and misses some. The sample has around 2.1 million clones, 93% seen once. This CDR3 spans 17 amino acids. Per the germline V gene, CDR1 is SGHRS and CDR2 is YFSETQ. The ends were cut back, 3 bases at V and 0 bases at J, with 16 bases in the middle. This clonotype originated in a man between 18 and 35 years old in good health. Some clones in this sample may be carry-over from other donors' samples. The sequenced sample was naive CD8+ T cells from PBMCs. The genes are TRBV5-1 and TRBJ2-1, with D possibly being TRBD2 (6 bases). CDR3 amino acids: CASSSSLAQSSYNEQFF. In nucleotides, the CDR3 is TGCGCCAGCAGCTCTAGCCTAGCGCAGAGCTCCTACAATGAGCAGTTCTTC.